This T cell receptor (beta chain) was captured in a study of cytomegalovirus exposure and HLA in healthy donors. Study details: The same platform was used for the 130 or so validation repertoires as for the 666 first-cohort repertoires, as reported in a later analysis.

General study results and limits: Across donors, most TCRs were seen rarely, yet some public ones were widespread.

As for this clone: What it recognizes is unknown.

V gave up 7 bases and J gave up 6 bases; unmatched junction bases: 7. CDR1 and CDR2 (germline): WSHSY, SAAADI. The CDR3 is made up of 13 amino acids. Measured with immunoSEQ multiplex PCR; TCRdb has only the in-frame clones, and not every one. Of approximately 210,000 clones listed, around 90% are singletons. The V gene is TRBV10-2, the J gene TRBJ2-7; 9 bases are shared with TRBD1. The clonotype comes from a young woman in good health and CMV-seronegative. Sequencing was performed on PBMCs. DNA for the CDR3: TGCGCCAGCAACGGACAGGGGAACGGCGAGCAGTACTTC. Amino acid sequence: CASNGQGNGEQYF.